Included here is one T cell receptor (beta chain) sequence, with context. Its antigen is unidentified. Indicated time point: week 5, during vaccination. Topical imiquimod accompanied each vaccine dose, which consisted of 300 ug of mutant IDH1 20-mer peptide. These data come from a study of a mutant IDH1 vaccine in newly diagnosed glioma. TCRdb keeps only in-frame clones here, not all; method: immunoSEQ multiplex PCR. The table records tens of thousands of clones, approximately 80% of them present only once. The CDR3 is 13 residues long. The V gene's germline CDR1 is SGHTA and CDR2 FQGTGA. Trimming took 5 bases from V and 4 from J, leaving 11 bases between them.

V gene TRBV7-3 combines with J gene TRBJ2-5; tentatively, D is TRBD1 (5 bases). This sample comprised PBMCs, obtained from a glioma patient whose treatment included an IDH1 peptide vaccine. The receptor was isolated from a man in his fifties or sixties with glioma. This CDR3 reads CASSPPGAETQYF. The DNA of the CDR3 is TGTGCCAGCAGCCCCCCTGGGGCAGAGACCCAGTACTTC. Using reference TRBV7-3 and TRBJ2-5 for the parts outside the CDR3, the full variable domain is GAGVSQTPSNKVTEKGKYVELRCDPISGHTALYWYRQSLGQGPEFLIYFQGTGAADDSGLPNDRFFAVRPEGSVSTLKIQRTERGDSAVYLCASSPPGAETQYFGPGTRLLVL.